This entry concerns a single TCR beta chain. Authors' methods: It was from reference gene primer amplification that nucleated cell counts were estimated. The data were produced by immunoSEQ multiplex PCR, yet TCRdb's version contains in-frame clones alone and is incomplete. The DNA was the basis for D and trimming; V, J and clone size are from that table. The table shows 110,000 or so clones, with roughly 90% occurring only once. This sample is part of a study of blood T cell repertoires in COVID-19. About the study: From the United States, Italy and Spain came samples of acute and convalescent COVID-19. The cDNA or gDNA used as material had been derived from T cells, B-cell-depleted T cells, or PBMCs.

The CDR3 totals 16 residues. Germline trimming cut 5 bases from V and 5 bases from J; bases unmatched to any gene: 9. Germline CDR1 reads MDHEN; CDR2 reads SYDVKM. The rearrangement joins TRBV28 to TRBJ1-5, with TRBD1 matching over 10 bases. Material for sequencing was peripheral blood. This TCR was sampled from a man in his 70s who had recovered from COVID-19. The CDR3 spells CASSPSRDRGYQPQHF. The CDR3, as DNA: TGTGCCAGCAGTCCCTCCCGGGACAGGGGATATCAGCCCCAGCATTTT.